These 29 T cell receptor beta chains were sequenced from one sample in a study of cytomegalovirus exposure and HLA in healthy donors. This PCR relied on a set of 60 Vbeta primers and 13 Jbeta primers. Here immunoSEQ multiplex PCR was the method, and the copy in TCRdb shows in-frame clones only, minus some. In the table there are 150,000 or so clones, about 80% of which are singletons. The sample consisted of PBMCs. The origin of the receptors is a woman in her forties in good health and CMV-seronegative.

A few counts support this clone. The gene calls are TRBV4-2 and TRBJ2-7; TRBD2 agrees at 8 bases. Germline-derived CDR1 and CDR2 are LGHNA and YNFKEQ. V lost 2 bases to trimming and J lost 0 bases; unmatched junction nucleotides: 3. CDR3 length equals 15 residues. The CDR3 reads CASSQQRESSYEQYF. In nucleotides, the CDR3 is TGTGCCAGCAGCCAACAGCGGGAGAGCTCCTACGAGCAGTACTTC.

In its sample, this clone was seen once. This chain uses TRBV15 with TRBJ2-6; D not resolved. The CDR3 length is 16 residues. Trimming left V 1 base short and J 1 base short, with 8 bases between. Germline-derived CDR1 and CDR2 are LNHNV and YYDKDF (reference sequence). This chain's CDR3 is CATSRVRLSGANVLTF. The CDR3, as DNA: TGTGCCACCAGCAGAGTGCGGTTATCTGGGGCCAACGTCCTGACTTTC.

The gene calls are TRBV20-1 and TRBJ1-5; no reliable D call. Germline CDR1 is DFQATT and CDR2 is SNEGSKA (reference sequence). Trimming took 6 bases from V and 4 from J, leaving 7 bases between them. This CDR3 spans 11 amino acids. The CDR3 protein is CSATQNQPQHF. The CDR3 coding sequence is TGCAGTGCCACTCAAAATCAGCCCCAGCATTTT.

The chain employs TRBV10-3 and TRBJ2-7, with TRBD2 matching 7 bases. With V trimmed by 4 bases and J by 5 bases, 2 bases remained unmatched. The CDR3 runs 12 residues. CDR1 is ENHRY, CDR2 SYGVKD, per germline. The chain's CDR3 is CAISVGGDEQYF. CDR3 sequence (DNA): TGTGCCATCAGTGTGGGAGGGGACGAGCAGTACTTC.

V usage is TRBV13 and J usage is TRBJ2-7; a possible D gene is TRBD1 (6 bases). The V end was cut by 8 bases, the J end by 3 bases, with 17 bases between. Germline V gene sequence: CDR1 PRHDT, CDR2 FYEKMQ (reference sequence). There are 14 residues in the CDR3. The CDR3 loop reads CASSKGEPIYEQYF. CDR3 DNA: TGTGCCAGCTCGAAGGGGGAGCCCATCTACGAGCAGTACTTC.

This chain connects TRBV7-9 to TRBJ2-3; D is ambiguous. From germline, CDR1 is SEHNR and CDR2 FQNEAQ (reference sequence). Between the trimmed V and J ends, which lost 5 bases and 2 bases, there was a span of 8 bases. The CDR3 covers 13 residues. CDR3 amino acids: CASSTTITDTQYF. The CDR3 bases are TGTGCCAGCAGCACAACAATCACAGATACGCAGTATTTT.

CDR3 sequence (DNA): TGTGCCAGCAGTTACTCGATAGGGGGCCAAGAGACCCAGTACTTC. It specifies CASSYSIGGQETQYF. V is TRBV6-5 and J is TRBJ2-5; D may be TRBD1 (6 bases). In germline, CDR1 is MNHEY, CDR2 SVGAGI. This CDR3 is 15 amino acids long. Trimming removed 0 bases from V and 1 base from J, with 9 bases in between.

The genes are TRBV7-9 and TRBJ2-5, with 10 nucleotides matching TRBD1. The trim removed 4 bases at V and 5 bases at J, leaving 7 bases unmatched. The CDR3 consists of 15 residues. Germline CDR1 and CDR2: SEHNR and FQNEAQ (reference sequence). This CDR3 reads CASSSGQGDLETQYF. CDR3 in DNA: TGTGCCAGCAGCTCCGGACAGGGGGATTTGGAGACCCAGTACTTC.

This clone was counted a single time. The V gene is TRBV10-3, the J gene TRBJ2-2, with 10 bases matching TRBD2. V lost 4 bases and J lost 5; bases outside the gene matches: 4. This CDR3 contains 15 residues. Germline V CDR1 and CDR2: ENHRY, SYGVKD. CDR3 sequence (DNA): TGTGCCATCAGTGGAAGCGGGAGGGAAACCGGGGAGCTGTTTTTT. Its translation is CAISGSGRETGELFF.

This chain links TRBV5-1 with TRBJ1-4; 7 nucleotides line up with TRBD1. The CDR3 has 18 residues. V lost 2 bases and J lost 3; bases outside the gene matches: 13. Germline CDR1 is SGHRS and CDR2 is YFSETQ. The CDR3 spells CASSFVHLTGESNEKLFF. The CDR3 region has the DNA TGCGCCAGCAGCTTTGTGCACCTTACAGGGGAGTCTAATGAAAAACTGTTTTTT.

The chain is built from TRBV6-1 and TRBJ2-7, with D perhaps TRBD1 (6 bases). Trimming left V 1 base short and J 3 bases short, with 13 bases between. The CDR3 sequence is 15 residues long. CDR1 MNHNS and CDR2 SASEGT come from the germline V gene. CDR3 coding DNA: TGTGCCAGCAGTGAAGGTCAGGGGCTGAGCTACGAGCAGTACTTC. Protein: CASSEGQGLSYEQYF.

The genes are TRBV9 and TRBJ2-3; no definite D call. CDR1 SGDLS and CDR2 YYNGEE come from the germline V gene. This CDR3 is 12 amino acids long. Trimming removed 0 bases from V and 6 bases from J, with 5 bases in between. DNA for the CDR3: TGTGCCAGCAGCGTAGCACTCGATACGCAGTATTTT. Translated: CASSVALDTQYF.

The chain joins TRBV6-6 to TRBJ1-2, with D possibly being TRBD1 (6 bases). Trimming stripped 6 bases from V and 1 base from J, with 15 bases between. This CDR3 comprises 15 residues. The germline gives CDR1 MNHNY, CDR2 SVGAGI (reference sequence). CDR3 residues: CASRPTGGYNYGYTF. The CDR3 DNA is TGTGCCAGCAGGCCCACGGGGGGCTATAACTATGGCTACACCTTC.

The V gene is TRBV9, the J gene TRBJ1-4; 7 positions match TRBD1. Losses at the gene ends were 3 bases for V and 3 bases for J; bases not matched to a gene: 5. The CDR3 spans 15 residues. CDR1 is SGDLS, CDR2 YYNGEE, per germline. The CDR3 DNA reads TGTGCCAGCAGCGACAGGGGAACGGCTAATGAAAAACTGTTTTTT. This codes for CASSDRGTANEKLFF. Together with reference TRBV9 and TRBJ1-4, the CDR3 gives the full variable domain: DSGVTQTPKHLITATGQRVTLRCSPRSGDLSVYWYQQSLDQGLQFLIQYYNGEERAKGNILERFSAQQFPDLHSELNLSSLELGDSALYFCASSDRGTANEKLFFGSGTQLSVL.

This rearrangement joins TRBV2 to TRBJ2-1; 7 bases match TRBD2. The V gene end was trimmed by 8 bases and the J gene end by 4 bases; junction bases not matched to a gene: 5. Looked up from germline, CDR1 is SNHLY and CDR2 is FYNNEI. The CDR3 spans 13 residues. The CDR3: CASSGGRYNEQFF. The CDR3 DNA sequence: TGTGCCAGCTCTGGCGGGAGATACAATGAGCAGTTCTTC.

The chain couples TRBV13 to TRBJ1-4; 12 bases are shared with TRBD1. This CDR3 region has 17 residues. Germline V gene sequence: CDR1 PRHDT, CDR2 FYEKMQ (reference sequence). V shed 5 bases and J 6 bases; nucleotides not matched to a gene: 10. DNA of the CDR3: TGTGCCAGCAGCAATTCCGGGACAGGGGGCGCGTATGAAAAACTGTTTTTT. It yields the protein CASSNSGTGGAYEKLFF.

This rearrangement joins TRBV30 to TRBJ2-1; no clear D gene. CDR1 GTSNPN and CDR2 SVGIG come from the germline V gene (reference sequence). The V end was cut by 5 bases, the J end by 0 bases, with 8 bases between. The CDR3 length is 13 residues. CDR3 protein: CAWAQDSYNEQFF. The CDR3 region has the DNA TGTGCCTGGGCTCAGGACTCCTACAATGAGCAGTTCTTC.

The V call is TRBV7-6, the J call TRBJ2-3; TRBD1 matches at 8 bases. CDR1 is SGHVS and CDR2 is FNYEAQ in the germline V gene. V was clipped by 5 bases and J by 4 bases; unmatched bases: 14. CDR3 length: 17 residues. CDR3 nucleotides: TGTGCCAGCAGCCTAAGGTCAGGGGGCATGGTAGCAGATACGCAGTATTTT. Translating gives CASSLRSGGMVADTQYF.

The chain combines TRBV12-5 with TRBJ1-1; 7 bases map to TRBD1. This CDR3 has 15 residues. The V gene's germline CDR1 is LGHNT and CDR2 FRNRAP. The ends lost 7 bases at V and 5 bases at J; junction bases unmatched: 13. The CDR3 protein is CASERDRTQVTEAFF. The CDR3 DNA reads TGTGCTAGTGAGAGGGACAGAACGCAGGTGACTGAAGCTTTCTTT.

The J gene is TRBJ2-7, the V gene TRBV5-1; TRBD2 is a possible D gene (5 bases). V was clipped by 0 bases and J by 2 bases, with 9 bases between them. The CDR3 loop spans 14 amino acids. Germline-derived CDR1 and CDR2 are SGHRS and YFSETQ. CDR3 nucleotides: TGCGCCAGCAGCTTGGTGGGAGTCACCTACGAGCAGTACTTC. Its translation: CASSLVGVTYEQYF.

The chain couples TRBV5-1 to TRBJ1-2, with no clear D. Trimming left V 4 bases short and J 2 bases short, with 6 bases between. Germline loops: CDR1 SGHRS, CDR2 YFSETQ. The CDR3 consists of 12 residues. CDR3 sequence reads: CASSPGNYGYTF. For the CDR3, the DNA is TGCGCCAGCAGCCCGGGAAACTATGGCTACACCTTC. Together with reference TRBV5-1 and TRBJ1-2, the CDR3 gives the full variable domain: KAGVTQTPRYLIKTRGQQVTLSCSPISGHRSVSWYQQTPGQGLQFLFEYFSETQRNKGNFPGRFSGRQFSNSRSEMNVSTLELGDSALYLCASSPGNYGYTFGSGTRLTVV.

The V call is TRBV19, the J call TRBJ1-5, with a tentative D call TRBD1 (6 bases). CDR1 is LNHDA and CDR2 is SQIVND in the germline V gene (reference sequence). The CDR3 loop spans 16 amino acids. Trimming cost V 0 bases and J 7 bases, with 16 bases left between them. CDR3: CASSIDLSAGDQPQHF. The CDR3 DNA reads as TGTGCCAGTAGTATAGATCTGTCGGCAGGGGACCAGCCCCAGCATTTT. The whole variable domain, remainder taken from reference TRBV19 and TRBJ1-5, is DGGITQSPKYLFRKEGQNVTLSCEQNLNHDAMYWYRQDPGQGLRLIYYSQIVNDFQKGDIAEGYSVSREKKESFPLTVTSAQKNPTAFYLCASSIDLSAGDQPQHFGDGTRLSIL.

Concerning this clone: At one boundary the junction diverges from the germline segment, which might be a read error. This rearrangement joins TRBV5-4 to TRBJ2-7, with D unclear. CDR1 is SGHNT, CDR2 YYREEE, per germline (reference sequence). The CDR3 length is 12 residues. The chain's CDR3 is CASSFGRGLLHF. DNA of the CDR3: TGTGCCAGCAGCTTCGGCAGAGGCCTTTTGCACTTC.

The chain links TRBV28 to TRBJ2-7, with D maybe TRBD2 (6 bases). Trimming left V 5 bases short and J 0 bases short, with 11 bases between. CDR1 and CDR2 from the germline V gene are MDHEN and SYDVKM. This CDR3 has 14 residues. The CDR3 is CASSGGAASYEQYF. In nucleotides, the CDR3 is TGTGCCAGCAGTGGCGGGGCCGCCTCCTACGAGCAGTACTTC.

The genes are TRBV27 and TRBJ2-4, with TRBD1 identical over 7 bases. The V segment lost 6 bases and the J segment 8 bases; nucleotides outside the gene matches: 10. CDR1 is MNHEY and CDR2 is SMNVEV in the germline V gene (reference sequence). The CDR3 covers 14 residues. The CDR3 loop reads CASSTDRVSDIQYF. The CDR3 coding sequence is TGTGCCAGCAGCACCGACAGGGTTTCGGACATTCAGTACTTC.

This clone has a handful of counts. This chain connects TRBV27 to TRBJ2-1; TRBD1 matches 9 bases. From germline, CDR1 is MNHEY and CDR2 SMNVEV (reference sequence). CDR3 size: 15 residues. V was clipped by 6 bases and J by 7 bases; unmatched bases: 10. For the CDR3, the DNA is TGTGCCAGCAGCGCTCACCAGACAGGGGGGAATGAGCAGTTCTTC. Translation: CASSAHQTGGNEQFF.

The rearrangement joins TRBV6-1 to TRBJ2-5; 9 bases map to TRBD1. Gene TRBJ2-7 matches the end of the DNA better, so the J call may be wrong. Germline-derived CDR1 and CDR2 are MNHNS and SASEGT. This CDR3 is built from 16 residues. CDR3 residues: CASSEVSPGQGFEQYF. The CDR3 nucleotides are TGTGCCAGCAGTGAAGTGAGTCCGGGACAGGGTTTCGAGCAGTACTTC.

The chain links TRBV7-8 to TRBJ2-5; D may be TRBD1 (5 bases). The germline gives CDR1 SGHVS, CDR2 FQNEAQ. The germline V and J ends were trimmed by 2 bases and 3 bases, with 10 bases remaining between them. The CDR3 runs to 14 residues. The DNA for the CDR3 is TGTGCCAGCAGCTTAATGGCAGGGAAAGAGACCCAGTACTTC. This translates into CASSLMAGKETQYF.

The chain uses TRBV6-6 and TRBJ2-2; 7 bases align to TRBD1. The trim removed 7 bases at V and 4 bases at J, leaving 9 bases unmatched. The CDR3 is 15 amino acids. CDR1 MNHNY and CDR2 SVGAGI come from the germline V gene (reference sequence). The CDR3 region has the DNA TGTGCCAGCACCCCCACCGGACAGGTCACCGGGGAGCTGTTTTTT. Its translation: CASTPTGQVTGELFF.